This T cell receptor beta chain was sequenced during a study of T cells in Graves' hyperthyroidism and ophthalmopathy (dated by TCRdb to about 2019). Regarding the research as a whole: Peripheral blood was collected at initial diagnosis, before any treatment. TCR V-J signatures able to tell the groups apart were searched for in a discovery cohort of more than 90 patients, of whom more than 40 had Graves' ophthalmopathy and around 58 had stable Graves' hyperthyroidism. Prospective prediction of ophthalmopathy was tested in an independent validation cohort of about 19 hyperthyroidism patients and 17 patients who later progressed to ophthalmopathy. The roughly 100 discovery patients were divided at random into training and test sets in a 7:3 ratio. In addition, the study compared T-cell repertoires in thyroid tissue and in blood from 6 or 7 Graves' hyperthyroidism patients. Following sampling, methimazole starting at 30 mg daily was given to hyperthyroidism patients, and high-dose intravenous methylprednisolone was given to ophthalmopathy patients. The paper describes TCR Vbeta CDR3 sequencing of about 140 peripheral blood samples, made up of under 50 ophthalmopathy patients, 70 to 80 hyperthyroidism patients and around 17 progressor patients.

Amplification of TCR beta CDR3 regions was carried out from RNA transcripts. A first-round RT-PCR of the TCR CDR3 used the HTBI primer set with the Qiagen OneStep RT-PCR kit. A second multiplex PCR round built the libraries, followed by size selection and purification. Libraries were sequenced paired-end with 100 bp reads on an Illumina HiSeq2000. The study's own analysis went as follows. Raw data were processed with SOAPnuke, discarding reads with adapters, uncalled bases, mean Phred below 15, or no exact constant-primer or identifier match. High-quality paired reads were merged using COPE v1.2.5, and each unique nucleotide sequence was defined as a clonotype. Clonotypes were aligned to IMGT TRBV, TRBD and TRBJ reference segments using MiTCR v1.1. Only V-J combinations with frequency above 0.0001, covering 99.2% of repertoires, were analysed. The TCS score was defined as F50 (clonal expansion) divided by E x V (chaos), with BLOSUM62-based TCRdist calculated between CDR3 peptides within each V-J. Welch's t-statistics and random forest reduced around 520 V-J features to 13, which were used in a naive Bayes classifier (R e1071). The raw public data were reprocessed by TCRdb itself: fastp quality trimming at Q25, MiXCR clonotype calling, in-frame beta chains only. Here each entry gathers all rows of one CDR3 protein and keeps the most common genes and DNA. The V and J calls and clone size are TCRdb's, not the authors'. The sample yields 500,000 to 800,000 distinct CDR3 sequences; roughly 15% were counted once. About an eighth of the sample lies in the top ten.

Moderately to severely active disease, a Clinical Activity Score of at least 3, a NOSPECS grade of at least 4, and a duration under 3 months were present in ophthalmopathy patients. Exclusion was applied to patients with uncontrolled infections, other autoimmune diseases, pregnancy or lactation. Diagnoses relied on clinical symptoms, serum thyroxine and TRAb, thyroid ultrasound and orbital computed tomography. PBMCs were separated from roughly 10 ml of fresh peripheral blood using Ficoll-Paque density gradient centrifugation. Total RNA was extracted with Trizol reagent, and quality was checked on an Agilent 2100 Bioanalyzer. The cysteine opens and the phenylalanine closes a CDR3 of 16 amino acids. The entry retains the CDR3 DNA only, 48 bases that are in frame from base 1. From V the trimming removes 4 bases and from J it removes 1 base, while the gene matches leave 4 bases of the junction unaccounted for. From the germline V gene, CDR1 is SGHTA and CDR2 is FQGNSA.

The full study reports these points: No statistical method was used to set the sample size in advance, and investigators knew the group allocation. In validation, the model predicted progression to ophthalmopathy a median of around 6.5 months before onset, with around 70% sensitivity and 72.22% specificity. Blood samples also contained most of the expanded thyroid clonotypes (frequency above 0.001), which suggests that blood repertoires may reflect thyroid immune responses. Ophthalmopathy was separated from stable hyperthyroidism by a 13 V-J signature model, with just over 85% sensitivity and 81% to 82% specificity obtained in cross-validation and 80%/75% obtained in testing.

In this sample, this clonotype turned up many times. It has no known antigen specificity. No much larger clonotype is one base removed from it; base qualities were not supplied. The rearrangement joined TRBV7-2 to TRBJ2-5; 12 central bases correspond to TRBD2. The sequence came from a woman aged 50 to 60 with Graves' ophthalmopathy. The material sequenced was blood. The CDR3 region: CASSSGLAGRQETQYF. The sequence in DNA is TGTGCCAGCAGCTCCGGACTAGCGGGGCGCCAAGAGACCCAGTACTTC.